Ten or more counts support the clone carrying this T cell receptor beta chain. The antigen is unknown. Constant-region priming of 500 to 550 ng total RNA yielded TCR beta cDNA. For TCR beta, libraries were produced by three nested multiplex PCR rounds using slightly modified ARM-PCR. A C-beta reverse primer was combined with TRBV1-TRBV30 forward primers in the first two PCR rounds, and each round had 10 cycles. TCRdb called the multiplex PCR reads again in MiXCR, with one record for every CDR3 protein. The sample consists of approximately 110,000 distinct CDR3 sequences, around two thirds of them appearing once. This CDR3 contains 14 residues. Per germline, CDR1 MNHNY and CDR2 SVGAGI (reference sequence). Unmatched junction bases numbered 4, after V lost 2 bases and J lost 7 bases. Extraction of RNA together with DNA used roughly 18-32 mg of unsorted bulk tissue. Every tumor was sampled at five separate regions.

This entry comes from a study of tumor-infiltrating lymphocytes in primary liver carcinoma. Study-level background: Donors had hepatocellular carcinoma or combined HCC and intrahepatic cholangiocarcinoma. Notes on the study in general: The study found only about 7-25% of top clones in all five tumor regions. Tumor region pairs overlapped more than did tumor-adjacent and tumor-blood pairs.

The genes are TRBV6-6 and TRBJ1-5; the match to TRBD1 covers 8 bases. The receptor was isolated from a woman aged 55-70 years with primary liver carcinoma and hepatitis B virus infection. Specimen: liver tumor tissue from sampling region 1. As for subset: tumor region T1, superior pole. The CDR3 reads CASSYQGAGQPQHF. CDR3 coding DNA: TGTGCCAGCAGTTACCAGGGGGCGGGCCAGCCCCAGCATTTT.